The 23 T cell receptor beta chains given below trace back to one sample, sequenced in a study of blood T cell repertoires in COVID-19. Assay: immunoSEQ multiplex PCR; the TCRdb copy retains only in-frame clones and omits some. The sample consists of about 150,000 clones, approximately 80% of them appearing once. Sequencing was performed on peripheral blood. The receptors were sampled from a man aged 55-75 years who had recovered from COVID-19.

This chain connects TRBV18 to TRBJ2-7, with 8 bases lining up with TRBD2. The CDR3 extends over 15 amino acids. Looked up from germline, CDR1 is KGHSH and CDR2 is LQKENI. Trimming took 3 bases from V and 5 from J; bases not matched to a gene: 9. Here the CDR3 reads CASSPRGVPGDEQYF. The CDR3 DNA is TGTGCCAGCTCACCGCGGGGGGTCCCCGGGGACGAGCAGTACTTC.

The chain joins TRBV7-2 to TRBJ2-1; 9 bases match TRBD2. CDR3 length: 15 residues. V lost 5 bases and J lost 3; bases outside the gene matches: 5. CDR1 and CDR2 from the germline V gene are SGHTA and FQGNSA. CDR3 bases: TGTGCCAGCAGCACCCTAGCGGGGTACTACAATGAGCAGTTCTTC. Encoded protein: CASSTLAGYYNEQFF.

The chain combines TRBV4-3 with TRBJ2-7, with a weak D call TRBD2 (5 bases). The CDR3 contains 14 residues. V was cut by 4 bases and J by 5 bases, with 15 bases left in between. Germline V CDR1 and CDR2: LGHNA, YSLEER. CDR3 in DNA: TGCGCCAGCAGCCTACAGAGCGGAGCCCACGAGCAGTACTTC. Translated, it gives CASSLQSGAHEQYF.

This sequence joins TRBV4-1 and TRBJ2-1; D ambiguous. From germline, CDR1 is MGHRA and CDR2 YSYEKL. The V gene lost 4 bases and the J gene lost 7 bases, with 11 bases spanning the gap. The CDR3 has 13 residues. Written as DNA, the CDR3 is TGCGCCAGCAGCCCTTCTAGTCTTAATGAGCAGTTCTTC. It yields the protein CASSPSSLNEQFF.

As to this clone: In the same sample, other DNA sequences code for this CDR3. The gene calls are TRBV3-1 (or the pseudogene TRBV3-2) and TRBJ1-2; D possibly corresponds to TRBD1 (5 bases). V dropped 1 base and J dropped 4 bases, with 7 bases sitting between them. Germline CDR1 LGHDT, CDR2 YNNKEL (reference sequence). CDR3 length: 13 amino acids. The CDR3 reads CASSQGGLYGYTF. The DNA of the CDR3 is TGTGCCAGCAGCCAAGGGGGCCTCTATGGCTACACCTTC.

The rearrangement links TRBV30 to TRBJ1-5; the D is unclear. From germline, CDR1 is GTSNPN and CDR2 SVGIG (reference sequence). The CDR3 consists of 16 residues. V was pared by 0 bases and J by 0 bases, with 12 bases between. CDR3 coding DNA: TGTGCCTGGAGTGTACCTGCGGGGTATAGCAATCAGCCCCAGCATTTT. Its translation: CAWSVPAGYSNQPQHF.

This sequence joins TRBV5-4 and TRBJ2-7; no clear D gene. The length of the CDR3 is 14 residues. The germline V gene encodes CDR1 SGHNT and CDR2 YYREEE (reference sequence). V was cut by 1 base and J by 2 bases, with 10 bases left in between. The CDR3 DNA follows: TGTGCCAGCAGCTTGAGGAGCCTTCCCTACGAGCAGTACTTC. Translation gives CASSLRSLPYEQYF.

This clone occurred a few times. The chain joins TRBV5-6 to TRBJ1-2; TRBD1 might be the D (5 bases). The CDR3 covers 15 residues. V gave up 3 bases and J gave up 8 bases, with 20 bases separating them. The germline CDR1 and CDR2 sequences are SGHDT and YYEEEE. CDR3: CASSSSVGWGEGYTF. The CDR3 DNA sequence: TGTGCCAGCAGCTCCTCCGTGGGCTGGGGCGAGGGCTACACCTTC.

In DNA, the CDR3 is TGTGCCAGCAGCTTTGGGCCCGGGGGGGACACCGGGGAGCTGTTTTTT. This gives the protein CASSFGPGGDTGELFF. The V gene is TRBV3-1 (or the pseudogene TRBV3-2), the J gene TRBJ2-2; 8 bases are a match to TRBD2. With 5 bases clipped from V and 3 bases from J, the junction kept 8 bases outside the gene matches. The germline CDR1 and CDR2 sequences are LGHDT and YNNKEL (reference sequence). CDR3 length equals 16 residues.

This clone was detected only once. The gene calls are TRBV27 and TRBJ2-7; 8 bases fit TRBD1. The germline V gene encodes CDR1 MNHEY and CDR2 SMNVEV (reference sequence). The CDR3 totals 14 residues. V lost 4 bases to trimming and J lost 7 bases; unmatched junction nucleotides: 9. In DNA, the CDR3 is TGTGCCAGCAGTTGGGACAGGAATTCGGGGGAGCAGTACTTC. It yields the protein CASSWDRNSGEQYF.

The chain joins TRBV5-4 to TRBJ2-7, with 7 positions matching TRBD2. Germline V lookup: CDR1 SGHNT, CDR2 YYREEE (reference sequence). This CDR3 contains 11 residues. The junction had 3 bases not matched to a gene; V was cut back by 7 bases and J by 5 bases. CDR3 region: CASGEGNEQYF. The CDR3 region has the DNA TGTGCCAGCGGGGAGGGGAACGAGCAGTACTTC.

The chain combines TRBV28 with TRBJ2-7, with 10 bases that match TRBD1. The CDR3 covers 15 residues. Unmatched junction bases numbered 7, after V lost 1 base and J lost 7 bases. CDR1 and CDR2 from the germline V gene are MDHEN and SYDVKM. The CDR3 nucleotides read TGTGCCAGCAGTTTATTCCGGGACAGGGGAGGGGAGCAGTACTTC. This sequence encodes CASSLFRDRGGEQYF.

A single count supports this clone. The J gene is TRBJ2-3, the V gene TRBV5-6, with TRBD2 identical over 8 bases. The length of the CDR3 is 16 residues. The V and J ends lost 0 bases and 1 base, in that order; junction bases with no gene match: 4. Germline CDR1 SGHDT, CDR2 YYEEEE. CDR3 loop: CASSLVGGRRTDTQYF. Written as DNA, the CDR3 is TGTGCCAGCAGCTTGGTTGGCGGGAGGCGCACAGATACGCAGTATTTT.

This sequence joins TRBV2 and TRBJ1-6; D is perhaps TRBD1 (5 bases). There are 13 residues in the CDR3. Trimming left V 7 bases short and J 8 bases short, with 12 bases between. Looked up from germline, CDR1 is SNHLY and CDR2 is FYNNEI. This CDR3 is CASTGIRDSPLHF. In nucleotides, the CDR3 is TGTGCCAGCACAGGGATAAGGGATTCACCCCTCCACTTT.

The chain uses TRBV6-2 or TRBV6-3 and TRBJ1-2; TRBD1 agrees at 10 bases. The junction had 3 bases not matched to a gene; V was cut back by 4 bases and J by 7 bases. This CDR3 is 13 amino acids long. CDR1 and CDR2 from the germline V gene are MNHEY and SVGEGT. This CDR3 reads CASSSRDRGGYTF. The CDR3 coding sequence is TGTGCCAGCAGTTCCCGGGACAGGGGTGGCTACACCTTC.

The J gene is TRBJ2-7, the V gene TRBV11-3; 9 nucleotides match TRBD1. Germline-derived CDR1 and CDR2 are SGHNT and YENEEA. This CDR3 is built from 14 residues. Trimming cost V 5 bases and J 6 bases; bases outside gene matches: 8. The CDR3 bases are TGTGCCAGCAGCACCGGGACAGGGAGTTCCGAGCAGTACTTC. This translates into CASSTGTGSSEQYF.

The rearrangement joins TRBV5-4 to TRBJ2-6, with TRBD1 as a possible D gene (5 bases). Germline-derived CDR1 and CDR2 are SGHNT and YYREEE (reference sequence). CDR3 length: 17 amino acids. V was shortened by 3 bases and J by 1 base, with 14 bases between the two germline ends. The chain's CDR3 is CASSSGREMSGANVLTF. The CDR3 coding sequence is TGTGCCAGCAGCTCGGGCAGGGAAATGTCTGGGGCCAACGTCCTGACTTTC.

The chain links TRBV5-4 to TRBJ2-7; D is possibly TRBD1 (6 bases). Trimming shortened V by 3 bases and J by 2 bases, and 9 bases separated the two germline ends. The CDR3 extends over 13 amino acids. Germline V gene sequence: CDR1 SGHNT, CDR2 YYREEE (reference sequence). CDR3 sequence reads: CASSSGTPYEQYF. For the CDR3, the DNA is TGTGCCAGCAGCTCGGGGACACCCTACGAGCAGTACTTC.

V and J are TRBV21-1 and TRBJ2-3; TRBD2 was called by the table and not checked on the DNA. TRBV21-1 constitutes a pseudogene. The CDR3 sequence is 21 residues long. This CDR3 is CASSKLGFRTSGRPRPDTQYF. Here the CDR3 DNA reads TGTGCCAGCAGCAAATTAGGGTTTCGGACTAGCGGGAGACCGCGGCCGGATACGCAGTATTTT.

This clone has only one observation. The rearrangement uses TRBV9 and TRBJ2-5; a possible D gene is TRBD2 (6 bases). This CDR3 region has 15 residues. CDR1 is SGDLS, CDR2 YYNGEE, per germline. Trimming stripped 3 bases from V and 0 bases from J, with 12 bases between. CDR3 coding DNA: TGTGCCAGCAGCGCCCTCGGGGAGGACCAAGAGACCCAGTACTTC. It yields the protein CASSALGEDQETQYF.

The chain couples TRBV2 to TRBJ2-7, with 12 bases lining up with TRBD1. The junction had 7 bases not matched to a gene; V was cut back by 2 bases and J by 5 bases. The CDR3 is made up of 16 amino acids. Germline CDR1 is SNHLY and CDR2 is FYNNEI. The CDR3 is CASSETGTGGYHEQYF. The DNA for the CDR3 is TGTGCCAGCAGTGAAACCGGGACAGGGGGCTACCACGAGCAGTACTTC.

Note on this clone: One end of the junction fails to match germline, which may point to a read error. The chain links TRBV2 to TRBJ2-1; 7 bases are a match to TRBD2. CDR3 size: 8 residues. In germline, CDR1 is SNHLY, CDR2 FYNNEI. The CDR3 protein is CAVGGLVF. CDR3 bases: TGTGCCGTCGGGGGGTTGGTCTTC.

The rearrangement links TRBV7-9 to TRBJ1-2, with TRBD1 matching 8 bases. The CDR3 spans 16 residues. Germline V gene data show CDR1 as SEHNR and CDR2 as FQNEAQ (reference sequence). V trimming: 1 base; J trimming: 4 bases; junction bases outside the gene matches: 8. The CDR3 spells CASSLGGTGAIYGYTF. In DNA, the CDR3 is TGTGCCAGCAGCTTAGGGGGGACAGGAGCTATCTATGGCTACACCTTC.